This T cell receptor (beta chain) was sequenced for a study of T cells in localized non-small cell lung cancer (TCRdb year 2020). About the full investigation: Comparing tumors with uninvolved tumor-adjacent lungs, the study looked at the T cell repertoires of 236 patients with early-stage NSCLC. A mean age of approximately 66 years was recorded for the NSCLC patients, of whom under 150 were male and 95 to 110 were female. The cohort comprised 236 treatment-naïve NSCLC patients with resected, localized lung tumors. The paper's findings and limits, for the study overall: Uninvolved tumor-adjacent lung showed the highest T cell clonality, higher than tumor, which suggests more focused antigenic responses in the adjacent lung. A median of 57 of the top 100 tumor clones turned up in the paired uninvolved adjacent lung, and around 27 of those clones also ranked among the top 100 of that same adjacent lung. Because multi-region tumor sequencing was not performed, intratumor heterogeneity could not be ruled out. Higher T cell density in blood was associated with longer overall survival, whereas higher clonality in adjacent lung was associated with shorter survival. Because the study design was exploratory, TCR variables were selected using unadjusted p-values without false-discovery rate correction.

At diagnosis, peripheral blood, uninvolved tumor-adjacent lung and tumor were collected and were preserved as a mix of fresh-frozen and FFPE material. Blood samples were analyzed as peripheral blood mononuclear cells for TCR repertoire profiling. This clone was picked up a small number of times. Its antigen remains undetermined. Base-call qualities are not available, and no considerably larger clone is one nucleotide away. The immunoSEQ Assay was used to sequence TCR beta CDR3 regions from DNA. Per the source publication's procedure: To compute T cell density, TCR beta template counts were normalized to usable DNA, which was estimated by amplifying housekeeping genes. Using the preseqR package, richness was estimated by extrapolating to 120,000 templates for tissue samples and 400,000 templates for PBMC samples. Clonality was defined as one minus Pielou's evenness. To identify tissue-enriched TCRs, differential abundance testing was run on productive amino-acid clonotypes with a minimum total count of 5 and an alpha of 0.1. The Jaccard Index and the Morisita Overlap Index were used to measure repertoire overlap between compartments. GLIPH clustered TCR beta CDR3s with public tetramer-defined viral CDR3s; viral motifs required at least three viral sequences plus V-gene enrichment. In TCRdb, the immuneACCESS table is reduced to in-frame sequences with V and J assigned. These tables do not hold every clone; where another copy was compared, an unresolved V gene accounts for under half, and the others remain unexplained. D and trimming were read from the DNA, whereas the V and J calls and clone size are those reported in that table. The sample yields fewer than 35,000 clones; about 88% were counted once. The ten largest clones represent around 3.2% of the sample.

Relative to germline, V is missing 4 bases and J is missing 0 bases, with 3 bases of the junction outside any gene match. Reading from cysteine to phenylalanine, the CDR3 counts 15 amino acids. The read is trimmed to its CDR3 DNA, 45 bases read in frame from base 1. Sequences SGHDT (CDR1) and YYEEEE (CDR2) are obtained from the germline V gene. The TCR was taken from an older female donor with stage I lung adenocarcinoma. Material: peripheral blood, obtained before any cancer treatment. The V gene is TRBV5-6 and the J gene is TRBJ2-1, with 8 bases in between that match TRBD2. The CDR3 is CASSISGNSYNEQFF. The DNA sequence is as follows: TGTGCCAGCAGCATTAGCGGGAACTCCTACAATGAGCAGTTCTTC.